The 6 T cell receptor beta chains below were found in one sample sequenced in a study of response to subunit inactivated influenza vaccine. TCRdb processed the RT-PCR reads anew with MiXCR; each CDR3 protein has one entry. The sample contains around 850,000 distinct CDR3 sequences, around 20% of which appear only once. Sequencing used PBMCs from blood, obtained 4 to 6 days after vaccination. Receptors were obtained from a man aged 50 or older who received an inactivated influenza vaccine.

This clonotype has a count of ten or more. J is TRBJ1-2 and V is TRBV6-6; 7 bases are shared with TRBD1. Losses at the gene ends were 7 bases for V and 4 bases for J; bases not matched to a gene: 6. In germline, CDR1 is MNHNY, CDR2 SVGAGI (reference sequence). This CDR3 comprises 13 residues. The CDR3 region is CASKLQGFYGYTF. CDR3 DNA sequence: TGTGCCAGCAAATTACAGGGGTTCTATGGCTACACCTTC.

V gene TRBV11-3 combines with J gene TRBJ2-1; 9 bases are shared with TRBD1. Looked up from germline, CDR1 is SGHNT and CDR2 is YENEEA. The CDR3 runs 15 residues. Trimming removed 3 bases from V and 4 bases from J; junction bases left unmatched: 4. The CDR3 coding sequence is TGTGCCAGCAGCTTTGGACAGGGGAAATACAATGAGCAGTTCTTC. Its translation is CASSFGQGKYNEQFF.

In this sample, this clonotype turned up a few times. The V call is TRBV20-1, the J call TRBJ2-3; TRBD1 matches at 9 bases. Germline trimming cut 6 bases from V and 4 bases from J; bases unmatched to any gene: 11. The CDR3 loop spans 15 amino acids. CDR1 and CDR2 (germline): DFQATT, SNEGSKA (reference sequence). CDR3 bases: TGCAGTGCCACCGGGACAGGGCACCACCCAGATACGCAGTATTTT. Protein sequence: CSATGTGHHPDTQYF.

CDR3 sequence reads: CSARAPLSQPQHF. The CDR3 nucleotides read TGCAGTGCTAGGGCCCCATTGAGTCAGCCCCAGCATTTT. The V gene is TRBV20-1, the J gene TRBJ1-5; no firm D call. V gave up 3 bases and J gave up 6 bases, with 12 bases separating them. Germline values: CDR1 DFQATT, CDR2 SNEGSKA (reference sequence). The CDR3 is 13 residues long.

The chain is built from TRBV20-1 and TRBJ2-1; 11 nucleotides line up with TRBD2. The germline CDR1 and CDR2 sequences are DFQATT and SNEGSKA (reference sequence). V trimming: 1 base; J trimming: 6 bases; junction bases outside the gene matches: 20. The CDR3 spans 20 residues. The CDR3, as DNA: TGCAGTGCTAGAGGCACCTACCTAGCGGGGGGAAGTCGGCAAAGCAATGAGCAGTTCTTC. This translates into CSARGTYLAGGSRQSNEQFF.

There are many counts of this clonotype. The chain has TRBV5-1 and TRBJ2-6; the D gene could be TRBD1 or TRBD2 (5 bases each). V was shortened by 6 bases and J by 0 bases, with 13 bases between the two germline ends. CDR1 is SGHRS, CDR2 YFSETQ, per germline. This CDR3 has 16 amino acids. CDR3 DNA: TGCGCCAGCACCCCAGAGGGGAGCTCTGGGGCCAACGTCCTGACTTTC. Residues: CASTPEGSSGANVLTF.